This T cell receptor (beta chain) was recovered during a study of T-cell reconstitution after alpha-beta-depleted transplantation in children. Regarding this clonotype: The antigen is undetermined.

Trimming took 1 base from V and 6 from J; bases not matched to a gene: 8. The V gene's germline CDR1 is LGHNA and CDR2 YNFKEQ. The length of the CDR3 is 15 residues. Broader study findings: There were reportedly several hundred expanded graft clones from which alpha-beta T cells came about two months after transplant. Recipient T cells and thymic progenitors that survived gave rise to the high TCRbeta diversity observed at day 60 in some patients. Newly produced T cells mostly provided counts and TCRbeta diversity after one year, as hyperexpanded clones declined.

Preparation of the TCRbeta library involved a method that used unique molecular identifiers. TCRdb analysed the PCR reads with MiXCR anew, one entry per CDR3 protein. This table holds about 120,000 distinct CDR3 sequences, under 25% found once. The chain employs TRBV4-2 and TRBJ2-7; 8 positions agree with TRBD2. This sequence originates from a male patient between 2 and 10 years old who had a stem cell transplant for chronic granulomatous disease, so the T cells may come from the graft donor. The input for sequencing was PBMCs, mostly from graft donor cells, taken 180 days after TCRalphabeta/CD19-depleted stem cell transplant. CDR3 nucleotide sequence: TGTGCCAGCAGCCAAGCAAGCGGGAGCTTCGGCGAGCAGTACTTC. Translated: CASSQASGSFGEQYF.